This TCR beta chain was observed in a study of cytomegalovirus exposure and HLA in healthy donors. Study-wide points: According to the study, 160 or so TCR beta chains were cytomegalovirus-associated.

A single count supports this clone. The antigen remains unidentified. TCRdb keeps only in-frame clones here, not all; method: immunoSEQ multiplex PCR. The table lists 57,000 or so clones, about 96% of them singletons. The germline V gene has CDR1 MNHEY and CDR2 SMNVEV (reference sequence). The CDR3 is made up of 15 amino acids. The V gene end was trimmed by 3 bases and the J gene end by 6 bases; junction bases not matched to a gene: 7. This receptor was obtained from a man in his late teens or twenties in good health and CMV-seronegative. This chain uses TRBV27 with TRBJ1-5; the match to TRBD1 covers 8 bases. The sample was PBMCs. The CDR3 here is CASSFRARGPQPQHF. The CDR3 DNA reads TGTGCCAGCAGTTTCCGGGCCAGGGGGCCTCAGCCCCAGCATTTT.